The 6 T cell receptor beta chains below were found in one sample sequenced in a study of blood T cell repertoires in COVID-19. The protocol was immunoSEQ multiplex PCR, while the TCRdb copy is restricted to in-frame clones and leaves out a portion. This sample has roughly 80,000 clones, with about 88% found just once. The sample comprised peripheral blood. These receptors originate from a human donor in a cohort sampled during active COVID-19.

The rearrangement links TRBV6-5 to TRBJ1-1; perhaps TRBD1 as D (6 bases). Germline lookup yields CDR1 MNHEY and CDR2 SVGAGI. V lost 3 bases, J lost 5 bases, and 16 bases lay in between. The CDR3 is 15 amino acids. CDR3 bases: TGTGCCAGCAGTTATGGAACAGGGACGGTTACTGAAGCTTTCTTT. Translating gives CASSYGTGTVTEAFF.

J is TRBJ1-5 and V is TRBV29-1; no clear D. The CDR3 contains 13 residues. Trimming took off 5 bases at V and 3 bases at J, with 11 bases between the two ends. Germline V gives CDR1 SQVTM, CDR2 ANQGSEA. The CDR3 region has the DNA TGCAGCGTTAATTCAGGATTCAATCAGCCCCAGCATTTT. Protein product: CSVNSGFNQPQHF.

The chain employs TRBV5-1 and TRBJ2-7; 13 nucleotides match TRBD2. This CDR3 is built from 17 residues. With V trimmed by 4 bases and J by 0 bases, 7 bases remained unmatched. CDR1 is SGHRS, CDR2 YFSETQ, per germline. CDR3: CASSKEGLAGVSYEQYF. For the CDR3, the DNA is TGCGCCAGCAGCAAAGAAGGACTAGCGGGAGTCTCCTACGAGCAGTACTTC.

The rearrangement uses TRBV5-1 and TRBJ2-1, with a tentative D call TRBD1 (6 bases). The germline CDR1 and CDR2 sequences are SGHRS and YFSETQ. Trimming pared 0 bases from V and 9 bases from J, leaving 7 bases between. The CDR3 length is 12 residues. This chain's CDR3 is CASSLAGVEQFF. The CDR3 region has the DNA TGCGCCAGCAGCTTGGCAGGGGTTGAGCAGTTCTTC.

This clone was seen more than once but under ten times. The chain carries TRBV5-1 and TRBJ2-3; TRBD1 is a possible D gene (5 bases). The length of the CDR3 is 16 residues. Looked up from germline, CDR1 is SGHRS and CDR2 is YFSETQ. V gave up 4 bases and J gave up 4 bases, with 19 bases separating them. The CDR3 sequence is CASSRQGQAVADTQYF. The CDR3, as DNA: TGCGCCAGCAGCCGTCAGGGCCAGGCAGTTGCAGATACGCAGTATTTT.

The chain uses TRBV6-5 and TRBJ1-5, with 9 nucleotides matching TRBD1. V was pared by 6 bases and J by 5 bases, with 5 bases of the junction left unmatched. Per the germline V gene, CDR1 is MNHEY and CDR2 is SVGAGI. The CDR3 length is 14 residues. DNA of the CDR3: TGTGCCAGCAGCCTGGACAGGGGCGATCAGCCCCAGCATTTT. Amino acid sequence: CASSLDRGDQPQHF.